The 23 T cell receptor beta chains below were found in one sample sequenced in a study of tumor-infiltrating lymphocytes in primary liver carcinoma. TCR beta cDNA was reverse-transcribed from about 500 ng of total RNA. The reaction used a constant-region primer and ProtoScript II reverse transcriptase. Libraries covering TCR beta were generated through three nested multiplex PCR rounds (using a slightly modified ARM-PCR). A C-beta reverse primer and TRBV1-TRBV30 forward primers served in each of the first two PCR rounds, at about 10 cycles apiece. TCRdb reprocessed the multiplex PCR reads via MiXCR and lists one record per CDR3 protein. The sample includes 180,000 or so distinct CDR3 sequences, roughly 60% of them seen just once. The study extracted blood RNA from unsorted whole blood and also extracted germline DNA. Sequencing was done on a sample of peripheral blood. These receptors came from a middle-aged man with primary liver carcinoma and hepatitis B virus infection.

This clonotype was counted only a few times. The rearrangement links TRBV6-2 or TRBV6-3 to TRBJ1-1, with D possibly TRBD1 on 5 matching bases. This CDR3 contains 14 residues. Trimming removed 6 bases from V and 0 bases from J, with 11 bases in between. Germline V gene data show CDR1 as MNHEY and CDR2 as SVGEGT. Here the CDR3 reads CASSAGTVNTEAFF. The CDR3, as DNA: TGTGCCAGCAGCGCCGGGACTGTGAACACTGAAGCTTTCTTT.

On this clonotype itself: This could be a read error, since a much larger clone is one nucleotide away. The chain combines TRBV6-1 with TRBJ1-1; perhaps TRBD1 as D (6 bases). Trimming stripped 0 bases from V and 7 bases from J, with 15 bases between. CDR1 is MNHNS, CDR2 SASEGT, per germline. CDR3 length: 15 residues. CDR3 sequence reads: CASSEAAGWDIEAFF. CDR3 in DNA: TGTGCCAGCAGTGAAGCTGCAGGGTGGGACATTGAAGCTTTCTTT.

This clonotype was observed a few times. J is TRBJ2-7 and V is TRBV6-5; 8 bases line up with TRBD1. This CDR3 region has 13 residues. In germline, CDR1 is MNHEY, CDR2 SVGAGI. V lost 9 bases and J lost 2; bases outside the gene matches: 6. The CDR3: CASQGADTYEQYF. For the CDR3, the DNA is TGTGCCAGTCAGGGGGCCGATACCTACGAGCAGTACTTC.

With respect to this clonotype: This could be a read error, since a much larger clone is one nucleotide away. The rearrangement joins TRBV29-1 to TRBJ2-2, with D possibly matching TRBD1 (6 bases). V was clipped by 5 bases and J by 6 bases, with 13 bases between them. The CDR3 runs to 13 residues. Looked up from germline, CDR1 is SQVTM and CDR2 is ANQGSEA. Written as DNA, the CDR3 is TGCAGCGTTACCACAGGGTCGGCCGGGGAGCTGTTTTTT. Protein: CSVTTGSAGELFF.

Remarks on this clonotype: A much bigger clone sits one base away, suggesting this may be a read error. Likely a read error: the CDR3 ends without its conserved phenylalanine or tryptophan. The J gene is TRBJ2-7, the V gene TRBV4-1, with D possibly TRBD1 on 5 matching bases. CDR1 MGHRA and CDR2 YSYEKL come from the germline V gene. The germline V and J ends were trimmed by 4 bases and 7 bases, with 14 bases remaining between them. This CDR3 contains 13 residues. The CDR3 spells CASSRARAEEQYL. The CDR3 nucleotides are TGCGCCAGCAGCCGGGCCAGGGCGGAAGAGCAGTACCTC.

In regard to this clonotype: A much larger clone is a single base away; this may be a read error. The chain uses TRBV29-1 and TRBJ2-5; TRBD1 might be the D (5 bases). The CDR3 is made up of 13 amino acids. Germline lookup yields CDR1 SQVTM and CDR2 ANQGSEA. The CDR3 loop is CIVDQGGVETQYF. CDR3 DNA: TGCATCGTAGACCAGGGTGGGGTGGAGACCCAGTACTTC.

The chain carries TRBV28 and TRBJ2-1; D is uncertain. The CDR3 runs 13 residues. The V gene lost 4 bases and the J gene lost 6 bases, with 10 bases spanning the gap. CDR1 is MDHEN, CDR2 SYDVKM, per germline. Here the CDR3 DNA reads TGTGCCAGCAGTTATACAGTGACCAATGAGCAGTTCTTC. Translation gives CASSYTVTNEQFF.

A note on this clonotype: Here the CDR3 omits its conserved ending phenylalanine or tryptophan, so a read error is the likely source. The V and J genes are TRBV4-1 and TRBJ2-7, with 9 bases aligning to TRBD2. CDR3 size: 15 residues. The trim removed 0 bases at V and 6 bases at J, leaving 6 bases unmatched. Germline V gene data show CDR1 as MGHRA and CDR2 as YSYEKL. The CDR3 nucleotides are TGCGCCAGCAGCCAAGACCGGGTAGCGGGAGTCGAGCAGTACTCC. It encodes CASSQDRVAGVEQYS.

The chain employs TRBV6-6 and TRBJ1-3; D possibly corresponds to TRBD1 (6 bases). V shed 2 bases and J shed 0 bases, with 14 bases lying between them. Germline-derived CDR1 and CDR2 are MNHNY and SVGAGI (reference sequence). CDR3 length equals 17 residues. The CDR3 DNA is TGTGCCAGCAGTTACCTGCGACAGGAGTTCTCTGGAAACACCATATATTTT. Translated, it gives CASSYLRQEFSGNTIYF.

This clonotype was counted a few times. V and J are TRBV29-1 and TRBJ2-3, with D perhaps assigned TRBD1 or TRBD2 (5 bases each). This CDR3 is built from 16 residues. Per germline, CDR1 SQVTM and CDR2 ANQGSEA. V dropped 2 bases and J dropped 0 bases, with 15 bases sitting between them. Here the CDR3 reads CSVENGDHSSTDTQYF. The CDR3 coding sequence is TGCAGCGTTGAAAACGGGGACCACTCTAGCACAGATACGCAGTATTTT.

A remark on this clonotype: A read error may be the cause here, since a much bigger clone is one base away. The chain carries TRBV29-1 and TRBJ2-1, with 8 bases fitting TRBD2. This CDR3 spans 11 amino acids. CDR1 is SQVTM, CDR2 ANQGSEA, per germline. In DNA form, the CDR3 reads TGCAGCACCAGCGGGAGCAATAAGCAGTTCTTC. Amino acid sequence: CSTSGSNKQFF.

In this sample, this clonotype turned up many times. V and J are TRBV4-1 and TRBJ1-5; D unclear. V lost 4 bases, J lost 0 bases, and 16 bases lay in between. The V gene's germline CDR1 is MGHRA and CDR2 YSYEKL. This CDR3 has 17 residues. The CDR3 is CASSPYKGVDSNQPQHF. The CDR3 DNA is TGCGCCAGCAGCCCGTATAAGGGCGTCGATAGCAATCAGCCCCAGCATTTT.

A note on this clonotype: One junction end does not reproduce the germline sequence, and a read error may be involved. CDR3: CACGLLGQGKADTQYF. For the CDR3, the DNA is TGCGCCTGCGGCTTATTGGGACAGGGGAAAGCAGATACGCAGTATTTT. This chain connects TRBV11-2 to TRBJ2-3, with 10 bases lining up with TRBD1. Germline CDR1 is SGHAT and CDR2 is FQNNGV. This CDR3 has 16 amino acids.

This clonotype was counted at least ten times. The V and J genes are TRBV11-2 and TRBJ1-4; the D gene is possibly TRBD1 (6 bases). Germline V gene lookup returns CDR1 SGHAT and CDR2 FQNNGV. The CDR3 is 14 amino acids. Trimming pared 0 bases from V and 10 bases from J, leaving 12 bases between. In DNA form, the CDR3 reads TGTGCCAGCAGCTTAGACAGGGGACGCGGAAAACTGTTTTTT. This encodes CASSLDRGRGKLFF.

V and J are TRBV6-1 and TRBJ2-1; D possibly corresponds to TRBD2 (6 bases). CDR1 MNHNS and CDR2 SASEGT come from the germline V gene. The V and J ends lost 8 bases and 6 bases respectively, with 11 bases between them. The length of the CDR3 is 12 residues. The CDR3 coding sequence is TGTGCCAGCGGATGGGGGGTCAATGAGCAGTTCTTC. It is translated as CASGWGVNEQFF.

This clonotype appeared many times. The V gene is TRBV11-3, the J gene TRBJ1-1; no clear D. The germline V gene encodes CDR1 SGHNT and CDR2 YENEEA. The CDR3 is made up of 15 amino acids. V lost 1 base to trimming and J lost 1 base, with 10 bases between them. CDR3 DNA: TGTGCCAGCAGCTTAGGAGGATCCGGGAACACTGAAGCTTTCTTT. Translation gives CASSLGGSGNTEAFF. The full variable domain, in which reference TRBV11-3 and TRBJ1-1 provide the parts outside the CDR3, is EAGVVQSPRYKIIEKKQPVAFWCNPISGHNTLYWYLQNLGQGPELLIRYENEEAVDDSQLPKDRFSAERLKGVDSTLKIQPAELGDSAVYLCASSLGGSGNTEAFFGQGTRLTVV.

Comment on this clonotype: An end of the junction differs from the germline gene, which may be a read error. The chain is built from TRBV11-3 and TRBJ1-3; maybe TRBD1 (5 bases). Germline assignment: CDR1 SGHNT and CDR2 YENEEA. This CDR3 has 16 residues. The CDR3 coding sequence is TGTGTCAGCAGCGGGAATGAAAGGGGTTCCGGAAACACCATATATTTT. It encodes CVSSGNERGSGNTIYF.

About this clonotype itself: A read error is possible here, since a much larger clone lies one base away. The V and J genes are TRBV11-1 and TRBJ2-3; tentative D call: TRBD1 (5 bases). The length of the CDR3 is 15 residues. Germline V gives CDR1 SGHAT, CDR2 FQDESV (reference sequence). CDR3 protein: CVSSLDARETDTQYF. CDR3 DNA sequence: TGTGTCAGCAGCTTAGATGCCAGGGAAACAGATACGCAGTATTTT.

This clonotype was seen more than once but under ten times. The chain couples TRBV10-3 to TRBJ2-5, with D perhaps TRBD2 (5 bases). Trimming took 4 bases from V and 1 from J, leaving 7 bases between them. This CDR3 has 13 amino acids. Germline CDR1 reads ENHRY; CDR2 reads SYGVKD. CDR3 loop: CAISVTSQETQYF. Written as DNA, the CDR3 is TGTGCCATCAGTGTTACTAGCCAAGAGACCCAGTACTTC.

This chain joins TRBV10-3 and TRBJ2-2; D is ambiguous. The CDR3 spans 14 residues. Germline values: CDR1 ENHRY, CDR2 SYGVKD. The V and J ends lost 10 bases and 3 bases respectively, with 15 bases between them. The CDR3 DNA is TGTGCCACAAGGGAAAGGATGGACACCGGGGAGCTGTTTTTT. It translates to CATRERMDTGELFF.

To note about this clonotype: This may be a read error: a much more frequent sequence differs by one nucleotide. V gene TRBV11-2 combines with J gene TRBJ2-7; possible D gene TRBD1, 5 bases. This CDR3 is 12 amino acids long. The germline V gene has CDR1 SGHAT and CDR2 FQNNGV. In nucleotides, the CDR3 is TGTGTCAGCACGGACATTTCCTACGAGCAGTACTTC. Translated, it gives CVSTDISYEQYF.

Notes on this clonotype: The junction differs from germline at one of its ends, possibly a read error. V is TRBV11-2 and J is TRBJ2-3, with TRBD2 as a possible D gene (6 bases). The CDR3 runs 14 residues. Germline CDR1 is SGHAT and CDR2 is FQNNGV. CDR3 region: CAGSLVRGAHTRYF. The CDR3 DNA reads TGTGCCGGCAGCTTAGTGCGCGGGGCACATACGCGGTATTTT. Complete variable domain (other parts from reference TRBV11-2 and TRBJ2-3): EAGVAQSPRYKIIEKRQSVAFWCNPISGHATLYWYQQILGQGPKLLIQFQNNGVVDDSQLPKDRFSAERLKGVDSTLKIQPAKLEDSAVYLCAGSLVRGAHTRYFGPGTRLTVL.

The table lists this clonotype with many counts. The rearrangement links TRBV6-1 to TRBJ1-1; tentatively, D is TRBD1 (6 bases). V was shortened by 6 bases and J by 5 bases, with 10 bases between the two germline ends. CDR3 length: 12 amino acids. CDR1 and CDR2 (germline): MNHNS, SASEGT. CDR3 in DNA: TGTGCCAGCAGAAACAGGGTGACTGAAGCTTTCTTT. Protein: CASRNRVTEAFF.